The next 31 T cell receptor beta chains were all read from a single sample in a study of T cell responses to AZD1222 COVID-19 vaccine. Repertoires were generated with immunoSEQ multiplex PCR, while TCRdb's copy carries only in-frame clones and drops some. This table has some 120,000 clones, more than 80% appearing once. Specimen: peripheral blood, collected on day 0 of AZD1222 vaccination. All receptors derive from an adult in good health.

The chain couples TRBV7-7 to TRBJ2-7; D tentatively reads TRBD1 or TRBD2 (5 bases each). V was shortened by 1 base and J by 5 bases, with 15 bases between the two germline ends. CDR1 and CDR2 (germline): SSHAT, FNYEAQ (reference sequence). This CDR3 is 15 amino acids long. The CDR3 DNA follows: TGTGCCAGCAGCTTAGGTCGGGGATTGGACAACGAGCAGTACTTC. Translating it yields CASSLGRGLDNEQYF.

The chain recombines TRBV7-8 with TRBJ2-1; TRBD2 matches at 7 bases. The CDR3 sequence is 16 residues long. CDR1 is SGHVS, CDR2 FQNEAQ, per germline. The V segment lost 5 bases and the J segment 6 bases; nucleotides outside the gene matches: 13. The CDR3 is CASSQLPGGTPNEQFF. DNA of the CDR3: TGTGCCAGCAGCCAACTCCCGGGAGGTACCCCCAATGAGCAGTTCTTC.

The chain employs TRBV19 and TRBJ1-5; no clear D. CDR1 and CDR2 (germline): LNHDA, SQIVND (reference sequence). V lost 4 bases and J 7 bases, leaving 11 bases between the germline ends. This CDR3 has 13 amino acids. CDR3 DNA: TGTGCCAGTAGTACACTTCAGAAACAGCCCCAGCATTTT. Protein: CASSTLQKQPQHF.

This clone was seen a few times. The chain has TRBV2 and TRBJ2-2; 8 positions match TRBD1. Looked up from germline, CDR1 is SNHLY and CDR2 is FYNNEI. V lost 6 bases to trimming and J lost 1 base; unmatched junction nucleotides: 4. The CDR3 spans 15 residues. As DNA, the CDR3 is TGTGCCAGCAGATACGGACAGGGGAACACCGGGGAGCTGTTTTTT. It encodes CASRYGQGNTGELFF. Full variable domain (outside the CDR3, taken from reference TRBV2 and TRBJ2-2): EPEVTQTPSHQVTQMGQEVILRCVPISNHLYFYWYRQILGQKVEFLVSFYNNEISEKSEIFDDQFSVERPDGSNFTLKIRSTKLEDSAMYFCASRYGQGNTGELFFGEGSRLTVL.

The chain joins TRBV5-1 to TRBJ2-7; D unclear. Looked up from germline, CDR1 is SGHRS and CDR2 is YFSETQ. V dropped 0 bases and J dropped 1 base, with 17 bases sitting between them. The CDR3 is made up of 17 amino acids. The CDR3 region has the DNA TGCGCCAGCAGCTTGGAGCGCATTGGGGTGGGGTCCTACGAGCAGTACTTC. As protein: CASSLERIGVGSYEQYF.

The chain has TRBV27 and TRBJ2-2; 9 bases match TRBD1. This CDR3 contains 16 residues. V lost 6 bases to trimming and J lost 1 base; unmatched junction nucleotides: 6. The germline CDR1 and CDR2 sequences are MNHEY and SMNVEV (reference sequence). The CDR3 sequence is CASRPPGQGNTGELFF. DNA of the CDR3: TGTGCCAGCAGGCCACCGGGACAGGGGAACACCGGGGAGCTGTTTTTT.

V usage is TRBV6-5 and J usage is TRBJ1-2; tentatively, D is TRBD1 (5 bases). CDR3 length: 15 amino acids. The V end was cut by 2 bases, the J end by 8 bases, with 18 bases between. Germline V CDR1 and CDR2: MNHEY, SVGAGI. The CDR3 reads CASSYGTEPADGYTF. CDR3 nucleotides: TGTGCCAGCAGTTACGGGACCGAACCCGCGGACGGCTACACCTTC.

This clone was counted only a few times. The chain joins TRBV6-2 or TRBV6-3 to TRBJ2-7, with 9 bases identical to TRBD1. Germline trimming cut 6 bases from V and 2 bases from J; bases unmatched to any gene: 8. Looked up from germline, CDR1 is MNHEY and CDR2 is SVGEGT. The CDR3 totals 15 residues. The CDR3 bases are TGTGCCAGCAGCCCAAGACAGGGGGAGGCCTACGAGCAGTACTTC. Translating it yields CASSPRQGEAYEQYF.

This chain connects TRBV7-3 to TRBJ1-5; TRBD1 might be the D (5 bases). Per germline, CDR1 SGHTA and CDR2 FQGTGA. With 8 bases removed from V and 3 bases from J, the gap between germline ends came to 11 bases. The CDR3 is 13 residues long. CDR3 sequence: CASARGNNQPQHF. CDR3 coding DNA: TGTGCCAGCGCTAGGGGCAACAATCAGCCCCAGCATTTT.

The gene calls are TRBV25-1 and TRBJ2-7, with D unclear. V was shortened by 2 bases and J by 0 bases, with 2 bases between the two germline ends. The V gene's germline CDR1 is MGHDK and CDR2 SYGVNS. The CDR3 totals 12 residues. CDR3 amino acids: CASSEVSYEQYF. For the CDR3, the DNA is TGTGCCAGCAGTGAAGTCTCCTACGAGCAGTACTTC.

The sample holds a few counts of this clone. The chain has TRBV7-2 and TRBJ1-5; D possibly corresponds to TRBD1 (5 bases). With 1 base removed from V and 2 bases from J, the gap between germline ends came to 18 bases. Looked up from germline, CDR1 is SGHTA and CDR2 is FQGNSA. CDR3 size: 18 residues. The CDR3 DNA follows: TGTGCCAGCAGCTTAGATGCGCCAGGGAGTAATGGCAATCAGCCCCAGCATTTT. The encoded protein is CASSLDAPGSNGNQPQHF. The full variable domain, in which reference TRBV7-2 and TRBJ1-5 provide the parts outside the CDR3, is GAGVSQSPSNKVTEKGKDVELRCDPISGHTALYWYRQSLGQGLEFLIYFQGNSAPDKSGLPSDRFSAERTGGSVSTLTIQRTQQEDSAVYLCASSLDAPGSNGNQPQHFGDGTRLSIL.

The chain links TRBV7-9 to TRBJ2-3; 13 nucleotides agree with TRBD2. The CDR3 is 16 residues long. Germline lookup yields CDR1 SEHNR and CDR2 FQNEAQ (reference sequence). Germline trimming cut 5 bases from V and 6 bases from J; bases unmatched to any gene: 8. CDR3 in amino acids: CASSQRTSGRRDTQYF. The CDR3 DNA reads as TGTGCCAGCAGCCAAAGGACTAGCGGGAGACGTGATACGCAGTATTTT.

The chain is built from TRBV27 and TRBJ2-1; 7 nucleotides agree with TRBD1. Germline-derived CDR1 and CDR2 are MNHEY and SMNVEV (reference sequence). Unmatched junction bases numbered 25, after V lost 6 bases and J lost 5 bases. There are 20 residues in the CDR3. The CDR3 protein is CASSPAVDMAWTGADNEQFF. The DNA for the CDR3 is TGTGCCAGCAGCCCCGCCGTTGATATGGCGTGGACAGGAGCAGACAATGAGCAGTTCTTC.

The V call is TRBV3-1 (or the pseudogene TRBV3-2), the J call TRBJ1-2; D not resolved. Looked up from germline, CDR1 is LGHDT and CDR2 is YNNKEL (reference sequence). V was trimmed by 4 bases and J by 2 bases, leaving 5 bases between them. CDR3 length: 12 amino acids. In DNA, the CDR3 is TGTGCCAGCAGCCTTCAAAACTATGGCTACACCTTC. This translates into CASSLQNYGYTF.

This clone has a single count. The J gene is TRBJ2-7, the V gene TRBV19; no clear D gene. Germline CDR1 LNHDA, CDR2 SQIVND (reference sequence). The V end lost 9 bases, the J end lost 7 bases, and 10 bases lay between the germline ends. The CDR3 totals 10 residues. The chain's CDR3 is CASGSGEQYF. CDR3 in DNA: TGTGCCAGCGGGTCTGGGGAGCAGTACTTC.

The V and J genes are TRBV6-5 and TRBJ2-2, with 9 bases identical to TRBD2. Germline V gene data show CDR1 as MNHEY and CDR2 as SVGAGI. Trimming at V came to 5 bases and at J to 7 bases, leaving 2 bases not matched to a gene. CDR3 length: 13 amino acids. CDR3 residues: CASSQTSGGELFF. In DNA, the CDR3 is TGTGCCAGCAGTCAGACTAGCGGCGGGGAGCTGTTTTTT.

V and J are TRBV7-2 and TRBJ2-1; D possibly corresponds to TRBD2 (6 bases). This CDR3 spans 14 amino acids. CDR1 SGHTA and CDR2 FQGNSA come from the germline V gene. Trimming left V 0 bases short and J 5 bases short, with 8 bases between. The CDR3 DNA reads TGTGCCAGCAGCTTAGCGGGACTTAACAATGAGCAGTTCTTC. It is translated as CASSLAGLNNEQFF.

The gene calls are TRBV5-6 and TRBJ2-7; D remains unclear. The germline V gene has CDR1 SGHDT and CDR2 YYEEEE. Trimming cost V 0 bases and J 4 bases, with 11 bases left between them. The length of the CDR3 is 14 residues. The CDR3 DNA reads TGTGCCAGCAGCTTGGCCAGGCTCCCTTACGAGCAGTACTTC. Translated, it gives CASSLARLPYEQYF.

With regard to this clone: Mismatch with germline at one junction end may stem from a read error. The chain carries TRBV6-5 and TRBJ1-5; 7 bases agree with TRBD1. Germline-derived CDR1 and CDR2 are MNHEY and SVGAGI. This CDR3 has 15 amino acids. The DNA of the CDR3 is TGTGCCAGCACTTACTCTCACAGGGGCGGTCAGCCCCAGCATTTT. Translation: CASTYSHRGGQPQHF.

The chain uses TRBV2 and TRBJ2-1; 11 bases are a match to TRBD2. Germline-derived CDR1 and CDR2 are SNHLY and FYNNEI. V was pared by 11 bases and J by 7 bases, with 10 bases of the junction left unmatched. The CDR3 runs 14 residues. The CDR3 nucleotides read TGTGCCGGCAATAGCGGGAGGGCGGCAAATGAGCAGTTCTTC. The encoded protein is CAGNSGRAANEQFF.

The chain joins TRBV28 to TRBJ2-7; D call uncertain. CDR1 and CDR2 from the germline V gene are MDHEN and SYDVKM. The CDR3 contains 15 residues. Trimming pared 1 base from V and 4 bases from J, leaving 14 bases between. CDR3 nucleotides: TGTGCCAGCAGTTTATCGGGTGGGCCGGCTTACGAGCAGTACTTC. Translated, it gives CASSLSGGPAYEQYF.

This chain links TRBV7-3 with TRBJ2-7; TRBD1 might be the D (6 bases). There are 13 residues in the CDR3. The germline V and J ends were trimmed by 0 bases and 6 bases, with 9 bases remaining between them. Per germline, CDR1 SGHTA and CDR2 FQGTGA. CDR3 sequence reads: CASSLTDRGEQYF. In DNA, the CDR3 is TGTGCCAGCAGCTTAACGGACAGAGGCGAGCAGTACTTC.

The rearrangement uses TRBV29-1 and TRBJ2-7; 9 nucleotides align to TRBD1. The CDR3 has 17 amino acids. CDR1 and CDR2 from the germline V gene are SQVTM and ANQGSEA. V gave up 1 base and J gave up 0 bases; unmatched junction bases: 10. CDR3 amino acids: CSVEGRTGQGFSYEQYF. CDR3 DNA sequence: TGCAGCGTTGAAGGCCGAACGGGACAGGGCTTCTCCTACGAGCAGTACTTC.

This clone was found a few times. The chain employs TRBV7-9 and TRBJ1-2; 7 bases align to TRBD1. Germline values: CDR1 SEHNR, CDR2 FQNEAQ (reference sequence). The CDR3 spans 17 residues. J lost 4 bases, V lost 5 bases, and 16 bases had no gene match. In DNA, the CDR3 is TGTGCCAGCAGCCCAACTATGGGAGACAGGGCGGGCTATGGCTACACCTTC. Its protein product is CASSPTMGDRAGYGYTF.

The chain has TRBV7-9 and TRBJ2-1; D gene unclear. Germline CDR1 is SEHNR and CDR2 is FQNEAQ (reference sequence). The CDR3 length is 16 residues. V lost 2 bases and J lost 2, with 13 bases in between. CDR3 in amino acids: CASSLYGAEPYNEQFF. CDR3 sequence (DNA): TGTGCCAGCAGCTTATATGGCGCGGAACCCTACAATGAGCAGTTCTTC. Full variable domain (rest looked up from reference TRBV7-9 and TRBJ2-1): DTGVSQNPRHKITKRGQNVTFRCDPISEHNRLYWYRQTLGQGPEFLTYFQNEAQLEKSRLLSDRFSAERPKGSFSTLEIQRTEQGDSAMYLCASSLYGAEPYNEQFFGPGTRLTVL.

This chain connects TRBV7-2 to TRBJ1-5, with TRBD1 matching 9 bases. The germline V gene encodes CDR1 SGHTA and CDR2 FQGNSA. This CDR3 spans 15 amino acids. V trimming: 5 bases; J trimming: 6 bases; junction bases outside the gene matches: 8. CDR3 sequence: CASSLRGQGSQPQHF. CDR3 DNA sequence: TGTGCCAGCAGCCTACGGGGACAGGGTAGTCAGCCCCAGCATTTT.

The table lists this clone with a count of one. V gene TRBV6-5 combines with J gene TRBJ2-5; 8 positions agree with TRBD1. V was clipped by 6 bases and J by 4 bases; unmatched bases: 10. The CDR3 length is 15 residues. Germline V gene data show CDR1 as MNHEY and CDR2 as SVGAGI. CDR3 in amino acids: CASRATGARGETQYF. The CDR3 DNA follows: TGTGCCAGCAGAGCGACAGGGGCTAGGGGAGAGACCCAGTACTTC.

V usage is TRBV6-5 and J usage is TRBJ2-7, with TRBD2 identical over 13 bases. J was trimmed by 4 bases and V by 4 bases; bases with no gene match: 7. The CDR3 loop spans 16 amino acids. Per germline, CDR1 MNHEY and CDR2 SVGAGI. CDR3 region: CASSSPGLAGLYEQYF. CDR3 nucleotides: TGTGCCAGCAGTTCTCCGGGACTAGCGGGACTATACGAGCAGTACTTC.

The chain employs TRBV27 and TRBJ2-7, with TRBD2 matching 9 bases. This CDR3 has 14 amino acids. V was clipped by 4 bases and J by 7 bases; unmatched bases: 8. The V gene's germline CDR1 is MNHEY and CDR2 SMNVEV (reference sequence). Here the CDR3 reads CASSSLAGDNEQYF. CDR3 coding DNA: TGTGCCAGCAGTTCTTTAGCGGGAGACAATGAGCAGTACTTC.

The chain has TRBV7-3 and TRBJ2-2, with 8 bases matching TRBD2. The J segment lost 10 bases and the V segment lost 5 bases, leaving 12 bases of the junction unmatched. The CDR3 has 15 amino acids. Germline V lookup: CDR1 SGHTA, CDR2 FQGTGA. CDR3 nucleotide sequence: TGTGCCAGCAGCCCTACCGGGGGGGTAGGCGCGGAGCTGTTTTTT. Translated: CASSPTGGVGAELFF.

The chain links TRBV3-1 (or the pseudogene TRBV3-2) to TRBJ1-4; 7 bases fit TRBD1. With 0 bases clipped from V and 5 bases from J, the junction kept 3 bases outside the gene matches. The germline V gene has CDR1 LGHDT and CDR2 YNNKEL (reference sequence). The CDR3 loop spans 15 amino acids. DNA for the CDR3: TGTGCCAGCAGCCAAGAGTCAGGGGGGAATGAAAAACTGTTTTTT. This translates into CASSQESGGNEKLFF.